Listed below are T cell receptor beta chains from one sample, sequenced in a study of OX40 agonist ivuxolimab in advanced cancers. This table comes from immunoSEQ multiplex PCR, and its TCRdb copy is limited to in-frame clones, with some not included. Among over 95,000 clones listed, roughly 90% were seen once. The sequencing used CD4+ or CD8+ T cells sorted from blood, collected in a trial of the OX40 agonist ivuxolimab. All receptors derive from an adult with an advanced solid tumor such as melanoma, head and neck, liver or kidney cancer. The CDR3 runs from the conserved cysteine through the conserved F or W. D genes are given only for firm matches. Expanded clones are given a class, and other clones once, few, many or no size at all.

j_call	clone_size	d_call	v_call	cdr3_aa	cdr3_nt
TRBJ1-5	-	-	TRBV7-9	CASSPGRNQPQHF	TGTGCCAGCAGCCCAGGTAGGAATCAGCCCCAGCATTTT
TRBJ2-7	-	TRBD1	TRBV7-2	CASSLASLTGNVYEQYF	TGTGCCAGCAGCTTAGCGAGTTTGACAGGGAATGTCTACGAGCAGTACTTC
TRBJ1-1	once	TRBD1	TRBV15	CATSRVRDSNTEAFF	TGTGCCACCAGCAGAGTGCGGGACAGCAACACTGAAGCTTTCTTT
TRBJ2-7	-	-	TRBV10-3	CAISYGSAYEQYF	TGTGCCATCAGCTACGGAAGCGCGTACGAGCAGTACTTC
TRBJ1-2	-	-	TRBV4-1	CASSQVGADQGNYGYTF	TGCGCCAGCAGCCAAGTTGGAGCCGACCAGGGGAACTATGGCTACACCTTC
TRBJ2-3	-	-	TRBV18	CASSPRDTDTQYF	TGTGCCAGCTCACCACGGGACACAGATACGCAGTATTTT
TRBJ2-4	-	TRBD2	TRBV5-4	CASSSGTSGRFAIQYF	TGTGCCAGCAGCTCCGGGACTAGCGGGAGGTTTGCCATTCAGTACTTC
TRBJ2-1	-	-	TRBV30	CAWSAASRDTEQFF	TGTGCCTGGAGTGCAGCCTCCCGGGACACCGAGCAGTTCTTC
TRBJ2-2	-	TRBD2	TRBV6-5	CASSYLRGRGAGELFF	TGTGCCAGCAGTTACCTCCGAGGTCGGGGGGCCGGGGAGCTGTTTTTT
TRBJ2-5	-	TRBD2	TRBV5-1	CASSRAGGIQETQYF	TGCGCCAGCAGTAGGGCCGGGGGGATCCAAGAGACCCAGTACTTC
TRBJ2-3	-	-	TRBV20-1	CSARRDSRQYF	TGCAGTGCCCGGCGGGACTCCCGTCAGTATTTT
TRBJ2-7	-	TRBD2	TRBV28	CASSQTSGRTLEQYF	TGTGCCAGCAGTCAAACTAGCGGGAGAACTCTCGAGCAGTACTTC
TRBJ2-1	-	TRBD2	TRBV11-2	CASSSLAGVPYNEQFF	TGTGCCAGCAGCTCACTAGCGGGAGTCCCCTACAATGAGCAGTTCTTC
TRBJ2-3	-	TRBD1	TRBV7-2	CASSPPGQGVGGSTDTQYF	TGTGCCAGCAGCCCCCCCGGGCAGGGGGTTGGCGGTAGCACAGATACGCAGTATTTT
TRBJ2-5	-	-	TRBV5-4	CASSLRTSGETQYF	TGTGCCAGCAGCTTACGAACATCCGGGGAGACCCAGTACTTC
TRBJ2-3	-	TRBD2	TRBV29-1	CSVGAGGASTDTQYF	TGCAGCGTTGGAGCGGGGGGGGCCAGCACAGATACGCAGTATTTT
TRBJ2-2	-	TRBD1	TRBV28	CASSLRTGWSGELFF	TGTGCCAGCAGTCTCCGGACAGGGTGGTCCGGGGAGCTGTTTTTT
TRBJ2-1	-	TRBD2	TRBV19	CASKPGSGAGGPNEQFF	TGTGCCAGTAAACCCGGGAGCGGAGCGGGAGGGCCTAATGAGCAGTTCTTC
TRBJ2-3	-	-	TRBV14	CASSQGSGVNTDTQYF	TGTGCCAGCAGCCAAGGGTCGGGAGTAAATACAGATACGCAGTATTTT
TRBJ2-5	once	TRBD2	TRBV19	CASTPPGLAGVKTQYF	TGTGCCAGTACTCCGCCGGGACTAGCGGGAGTGAAGACCCAGTACTTC
TRBJ2-1	-	TRBD1	TRBV18	CASSLTRQGGSYNEQFF	TGTGCCAGCTCACTTACGCGACAGGGCGGTTCCTACAATGAGCAGTTCTTC
TRBJ1-1	-	-	TRBV6-6	CASSWRGRDTEAFF	TGTGCCAGCAGTTGGAGGGGAAGGGACACTGAAGCTTTCTTT
TRBJ2-5	-	-	TRBV29-1	CSVRGRGEETQYF	TGCAGCGTGAGAGGACGTGGGGAAGAGACCCAGTACTTC
TRBJ2-1	once	TRBD2	TRBV5-5	CASSLAGRLAGGNEQFF	TGTGCCAGCAGCTTGGCCGGGCGGCTAGCGGGAGGCAATGAGCAGTTCTTC
TRBJ1-4	-	-	TRBV19	CASSRTDEKLFF	TGTGCCAGTAGCCGGACAGATGAAAAACTGTTTTTT
TRBJ2-1	-	TRBD2	TRBV30	CAFLAGPGNEQFF	TGTGCTTTCCTAGCGGGACCCGGCAATGAGCAGTTCTTC
TRBJ1-1	-	-	TRBV6-5	CASRTGRHEAFF	TGTGCCAGCAGAACAGGGAGACATGAAGCTTTCTTT
TRBJ2-1	-	TRBD2	TRBV5-6	CASSKGLASSYNEQFF	TGTGCCAGCAGCAAGGGACTAGCGAGCTCCTACAATGAGCAGTTCTTC
TRBJ1-4	once	-	TRBV6-1	CASSGPGATNEKLFF	TGTGCCAGCAGCGGTCCAGGAGCAACTAATGAAAAACTGTTTTTT
TRBJ1-3	-	-	TRBV19	CASKPVFASGNTIYF	TGTGCCAGTAAGCCAGTGTTTGCCTCTGGAAACACCATATATTTT
TRBJ1-3	-	-	TRBV7-9	CASSLPRGTIYF	TGTGCCAGCAGCTTACCTCGTGGCACCATATATTTT
TRBJ2-7	-	TRBD2	TRBV28	CASSSAAGVGYEQYF	TGTGCCAGCAGTTCAGCGGCGGGAGTCGGGTACGAGCAGTACTTC
TRBJ2-5	-	-	TRBV5-8	CASTAANQETQYF	TGTGCCAGCACCGCCGCCAACCAAGAGACCCAGTACTTC
TRBJ2-3	-	-	TRBV6-6	CASSYSKRSTDTQYF	TGTGCCAGCAGTTACTCGAAACGTAGCACAGATACGCAGTATTTT
TRBJ1-6	-	-	TRBV27	CASSFHSGSPLHF	TGTGCCAGCAGTTTCCACTCCGGGTCACCCCTCCACTTT
TRBJ2-1	-	-	TRBV11-3	CASRRSGDNEQFF	TGTGCCAGCAGACGTTCAGGGGACAATGAGCAGTTCTTC
TRBJ2-2	-	TRBD2	TRBV27	CASSLRGWDYGEKDTGELFF	TGTGCCAGCAGTTTACGGGGTTGGGACTACGGGGAAAAAGACACCGGGGAGCTGTTTTTT
TRBJ1-4	-	-	TRBV19	CASRRGSGNEKLFF	TGTGCCAGTAGGCGGGGTTCTGGTAATGAAAAACTGTTTTTT
TRBJ2-6	-	-	TRBV11-2	CASSLFGANVLTF	TGTGCCAGCAGTCTCTTCGGGGCCAACGTCCTGACTTTC
TRBJ2-3	-	TRBD2	TRBV7-9	CASSSQLYSSGKTDTQYF	TGTGCCAGCAGCTCCCAGCTCTACTCTAGCGGGAAGACAGATACGCAGTATTTT
TRBJ1-4	-	-	TRBV6-6	CASSYLEKLFF	TGTGCCAGCAGTTATTTAGAAAAACTGTTTTTT
TRBJ2-5	-	TRBD1	TRBV18	CASSRADRVETQYF	TGTGCCAGCTCACGGGCTGACAGGGTAGAGACCCAGTACTTC
TRBJ2-4	once	-	TRBV7-2	CASSSRSGSNIQYF	TGTGCCAGCAGCTCCCGATCCGGGTCCAACATTCAGTACTTC
TRBJ2-1	-	-	TRBV21-1	CASSKVPPPRHEQFF	TGTGCCAGCAGCAAAGTTCCCCCTCCTCGCCATGAGCAGTTCTTC
TRBJ2-2	-	TRBD2	TRBV6-1	CASSGLAGVRTGELFF	TGTGCCAGCAGTGGACTAGCGGGAGTTAGAACCGGGGAGCTGTTTTTT
TRBJ2-1	-	TRBD2	TRBV7-3	CASSPSGGWNEQFF	TGTGCCAGCAGCCCCAGCGGGGGGTGGAATGAGCAGTTCTTC
TRBJ2-5	-	-	TRBV28	CASSLKETQYF	TGTGCCAGCAGTTTAAAAGAGACCCAGTACTTC
TRBJ2-2	-	-	TRBV11-2	CASSFGAGSRTRELFF	TGTGCCAGCAGCTTTGGGGCGGGTTCGAGGACCCGGGAGCTGTTTTTT
TRBJ1-3	-	-	TRBV6-5	CASSGGGGGNTIYF	TGTGCCAGCAGTGGGGGTGGAGGTGGAAACACCATATATTTT
TRBJ2-7	-	TRBD1	TRBV7-2	CASSQTGQLSYEQYF	TGTGCCAGCAGCCAGACGGGACAGTTATCCTACGAGCAGTACTTC
TRBJ2-2	-	-	TRBV7-8	CASSSWGGDGTGELFF	TGTGCCAGCAGCTCCTGGGGAGGAGACGGCACCGGGGAGCTGTTTTTT
TRBJ2-5	-	TRBD1	TRBV14	CASSPHPGQGRETQYF	TGTGCCAGCAGCCCACATCCGGGACAGGGGAGAGAGACCCAGTACTTC
TRBJ2-3	once	TRBD2	TRBV11-2	CASSLGSGTNTDTQYF	TGTGCCAGCAGCTTAGGTTCTGGGACTAACACAGATACGCAGTATTTT
TRBJ2-7	-	-	TRBV21-1	CASSRRDSFYEQYF	TGTGCCAGCAGCAGACGGGACAGCTTTTACGAGCAGTACTTC
TRBJ1-1	-	TRBD1	TRBV14	CASSLGRGLNTEAFF	TGTGCCAGCAGCCTGGGCAGGGGGCTGAACACTGAAGCTTTCTTT